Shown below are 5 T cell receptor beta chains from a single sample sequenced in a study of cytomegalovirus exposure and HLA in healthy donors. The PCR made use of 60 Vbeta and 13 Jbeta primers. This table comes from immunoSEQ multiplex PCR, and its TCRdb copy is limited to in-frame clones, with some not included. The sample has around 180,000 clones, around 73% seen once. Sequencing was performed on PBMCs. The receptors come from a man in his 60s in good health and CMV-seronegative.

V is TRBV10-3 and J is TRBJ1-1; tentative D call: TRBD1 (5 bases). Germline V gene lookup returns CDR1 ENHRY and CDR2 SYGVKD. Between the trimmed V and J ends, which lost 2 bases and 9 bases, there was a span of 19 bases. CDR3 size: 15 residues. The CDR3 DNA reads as TGTGCCATCAGTGAGACCACCACAGGATCCTCGAAAGCTTTCTTT. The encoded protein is CAISETTTGSSKAFF.

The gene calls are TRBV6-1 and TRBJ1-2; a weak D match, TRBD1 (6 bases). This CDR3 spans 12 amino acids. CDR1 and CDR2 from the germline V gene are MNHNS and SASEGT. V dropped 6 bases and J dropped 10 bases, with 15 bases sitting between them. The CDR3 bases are TGTGCCAGCAGAGGGACACTGAATGACTACACCTTC. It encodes CASRGTLNDYTF.

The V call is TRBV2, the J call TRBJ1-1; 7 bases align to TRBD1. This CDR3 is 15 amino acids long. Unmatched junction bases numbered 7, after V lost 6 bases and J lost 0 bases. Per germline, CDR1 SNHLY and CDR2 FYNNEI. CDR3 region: CASSGWGQMNTEAFF. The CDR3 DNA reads TGTGCCAGCAGCGGATGGGGACAGATGAACACTGAAGCTTTCTTT.

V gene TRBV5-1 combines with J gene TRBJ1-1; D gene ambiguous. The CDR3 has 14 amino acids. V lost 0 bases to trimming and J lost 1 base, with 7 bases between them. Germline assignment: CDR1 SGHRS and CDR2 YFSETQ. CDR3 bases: TGCGCCAGCAGCTTGGCCGAGTGGAACACTGAAGCTTTCTTT. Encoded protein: CASSLAEWNTEAFF.

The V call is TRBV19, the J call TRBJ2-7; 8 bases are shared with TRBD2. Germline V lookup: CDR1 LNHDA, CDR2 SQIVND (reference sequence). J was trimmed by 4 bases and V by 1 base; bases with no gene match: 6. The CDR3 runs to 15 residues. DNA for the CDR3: TGTGCCAGTAGTATAGTTGCGGGGGGTACTTACGAGCAGTACTTC. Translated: CASSIVAGGTYEQYF.